This TCR beta chain was sequenced in a study of PD-1 blockade in classical Hodgkin lymphoma. The time point was: newly diagnosed, previously untreated cHL patient sample. Newly diagnosed, untreated classical Hodgkin lymphoma PBMCs served as comparison. Worth noting for this clone: Its antigen remains unknown.

Study results and limitations: Healthy donors reportedly exceeded newly diagnosed patients in baseline TCR diversity. Causes of the repertoire differences remain undefined, possibly disease activity or prior therapy.

TCRdb's copy holds only in-frame clones and misses some; the assay was immunoSEQ multiplex PCR. The sample records roughly 70,000 clones, roughly 92% being singletons. This CDR3 contains 12 residues. V was cut by 5 bases and J by 4 bases, with 6 bases left in between. Germline values: CDR1 MDHEN, CDR2 SYDVKM. This TCR was recovered from a human donor with classical Hodgkin lymphoma. The V and J genes are TRBV28 and TRBJ1-5; D is possibly TRBD1 (5 bases). The sample consisted of peripheral blood mononuclear cells (PBMCs). The CDR3 DNA sequence: TGTGCCAGCAGTGACAGAAATCAGCCCCAGCATTTT. It is translated as CASSDRNQPQHF. Filled out from reference TRBV28 and TRBJ1-5, the complete variable domain reads DVKVTQSSRYLVKRTGEKVFLECVQDMDHENMFWYRQDPGLGLRLIYFSYDVKMKEKGDIPEGYSVSREKKERFSLILESASTNQTSMYLCASSDRNQPQHFGDGTRLSIL.